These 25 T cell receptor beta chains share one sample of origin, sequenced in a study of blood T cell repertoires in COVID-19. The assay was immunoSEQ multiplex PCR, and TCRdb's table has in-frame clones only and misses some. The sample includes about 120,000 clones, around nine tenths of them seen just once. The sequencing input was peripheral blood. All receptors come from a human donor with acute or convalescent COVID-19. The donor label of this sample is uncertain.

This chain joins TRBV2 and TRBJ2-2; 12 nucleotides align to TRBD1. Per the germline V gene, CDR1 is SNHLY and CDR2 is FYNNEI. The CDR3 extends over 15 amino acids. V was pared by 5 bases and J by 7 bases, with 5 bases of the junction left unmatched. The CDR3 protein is CASSSRDRGLGELFF. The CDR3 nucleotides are TGTGCCAGCAGTTCTCGGGACAGGGGGCTCGGGGAGCTGTTTTTT. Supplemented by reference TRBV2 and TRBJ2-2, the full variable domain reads EPEVTQTPSHQVTQMGQEVILRCVPISNHLYFYWYRQILGQKVEFLVSFYNNEISEKSEIFDDQFSVERPDGSNFTLKIRSTKLEDSAMYFCASSSRDRGLGELFFGEGSRLTVL.

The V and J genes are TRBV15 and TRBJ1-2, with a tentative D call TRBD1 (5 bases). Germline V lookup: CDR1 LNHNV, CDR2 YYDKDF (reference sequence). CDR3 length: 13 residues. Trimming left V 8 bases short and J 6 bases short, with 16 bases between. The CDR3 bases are TGTGCCACCGGGAAGGGGCAGGGAAATGGCTACACCTTC. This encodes CATGKGQGNGYTF.

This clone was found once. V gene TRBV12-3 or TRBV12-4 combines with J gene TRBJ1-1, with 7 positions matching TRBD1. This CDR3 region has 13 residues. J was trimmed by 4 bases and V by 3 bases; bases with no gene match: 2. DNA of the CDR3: TGTGCCAGCAGTTTCGACAGGGCCACTGAAGCTTTCTTT. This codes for CASSFDRATEAFF.

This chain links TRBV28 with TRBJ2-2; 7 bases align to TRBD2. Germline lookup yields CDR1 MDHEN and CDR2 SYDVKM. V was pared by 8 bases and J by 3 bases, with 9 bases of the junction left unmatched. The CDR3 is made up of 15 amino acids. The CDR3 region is CASSRGGSHTGELFF. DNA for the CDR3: TGTGCCAGCTCGAGGGGCGGGAGCCACACCGGGGAGCTGTTTTTT.

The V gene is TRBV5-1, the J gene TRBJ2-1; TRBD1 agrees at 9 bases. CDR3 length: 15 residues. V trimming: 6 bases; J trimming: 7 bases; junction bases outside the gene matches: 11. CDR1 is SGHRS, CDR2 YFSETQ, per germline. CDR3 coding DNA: TGCGCCAGCACAGAGGGGGGACAGGGATGGAATGAGCAGTTCTTC. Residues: CASTEGGQGWNEQFF.

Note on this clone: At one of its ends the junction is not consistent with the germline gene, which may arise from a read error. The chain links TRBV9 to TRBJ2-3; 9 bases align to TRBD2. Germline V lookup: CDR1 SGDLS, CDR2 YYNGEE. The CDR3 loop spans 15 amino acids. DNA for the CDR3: TGTGCCAGCAGCCTTAGCGGGACTAGCACAAATACGCAGTATTTT. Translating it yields CASSLSGTSTNTQYF.

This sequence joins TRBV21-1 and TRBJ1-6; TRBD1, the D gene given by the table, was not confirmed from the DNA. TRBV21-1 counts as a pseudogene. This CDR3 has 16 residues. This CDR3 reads CASSERDRGRNSPLHF. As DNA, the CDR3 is TGTGCCAGCAGCGAACGGGACAGGGGGCGAAATTCACCCCTCCACTTT.

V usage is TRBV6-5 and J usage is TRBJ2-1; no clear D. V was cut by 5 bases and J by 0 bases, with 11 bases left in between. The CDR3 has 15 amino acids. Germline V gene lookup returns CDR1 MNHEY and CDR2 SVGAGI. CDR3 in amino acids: CASSPRHLSYNEQFF. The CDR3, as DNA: TGTGCCAGCAGTCCGCGACACCTCTCCTACAATGAGCAGTTCTTC.

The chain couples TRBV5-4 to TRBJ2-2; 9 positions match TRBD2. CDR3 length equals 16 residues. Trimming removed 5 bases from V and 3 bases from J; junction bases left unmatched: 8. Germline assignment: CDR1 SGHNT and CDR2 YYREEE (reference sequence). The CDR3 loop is CASRYELAGYTGELFF. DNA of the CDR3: TGTGCCAGCAGATACGAGCTAGCGGGATACACCGGGGAGCTGTTTTTT.

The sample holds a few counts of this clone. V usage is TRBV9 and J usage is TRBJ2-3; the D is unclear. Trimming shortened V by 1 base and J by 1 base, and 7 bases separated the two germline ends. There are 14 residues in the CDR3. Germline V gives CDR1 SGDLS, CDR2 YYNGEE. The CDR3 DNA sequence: TGTGCCAGCAGCGTAACCCGGGGCACAGATACGCAGTATTTT. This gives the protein CASSVTRGTDTQYF.

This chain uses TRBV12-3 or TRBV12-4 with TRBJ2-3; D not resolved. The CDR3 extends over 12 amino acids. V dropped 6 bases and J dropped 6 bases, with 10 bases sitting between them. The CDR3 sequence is CASSDAGDTQYF. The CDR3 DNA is TGTGCCAGCAGCGACGCAGGTGATACGCAGTATTTT.

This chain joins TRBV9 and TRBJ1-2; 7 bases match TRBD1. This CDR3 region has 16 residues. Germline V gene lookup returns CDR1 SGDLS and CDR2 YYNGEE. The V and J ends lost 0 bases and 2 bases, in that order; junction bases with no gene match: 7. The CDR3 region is CASSVEPGGKNYGYTF. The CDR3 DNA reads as TGTGCCAGCAGCGTAGAGCCAGGGGGGAAGAACTATGGCTACACCTTC.

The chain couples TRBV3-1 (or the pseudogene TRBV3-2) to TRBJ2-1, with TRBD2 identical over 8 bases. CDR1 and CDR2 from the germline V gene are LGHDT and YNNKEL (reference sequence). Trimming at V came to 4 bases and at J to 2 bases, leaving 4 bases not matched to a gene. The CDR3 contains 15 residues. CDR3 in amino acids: CASSLAGTAYNEQFF. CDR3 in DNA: TGTGCCAGCAGCCTAGCGGGAACGGCCTACAATGAGCAGTTCTTC.

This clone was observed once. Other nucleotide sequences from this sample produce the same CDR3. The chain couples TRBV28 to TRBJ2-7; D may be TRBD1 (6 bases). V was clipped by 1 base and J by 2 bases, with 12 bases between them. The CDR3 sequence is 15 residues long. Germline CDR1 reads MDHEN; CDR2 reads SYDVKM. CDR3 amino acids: CASSLYPQGTYEQYF. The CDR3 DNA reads TGTGCCAGCAGTTTATACCCACAGGGAACCTACGAGCAGTACTTC.

CDR3 bases: TGTGCCAGCAGGCGGGACAGCCACTATGGCTACACCTTC. It encodes CASRRDSHYGYTF. This chain links TRBV6-5 with TRBJ1-2; 7 bases align to TRBD1. V trimming: 6 bases; J trimming: 3 bases; junction bases outside the gene matches: 4. The CDR3 has 13 amino acids. Germline V gene data show CDR1 as MNHEY and CDR2 as SVGAGI.

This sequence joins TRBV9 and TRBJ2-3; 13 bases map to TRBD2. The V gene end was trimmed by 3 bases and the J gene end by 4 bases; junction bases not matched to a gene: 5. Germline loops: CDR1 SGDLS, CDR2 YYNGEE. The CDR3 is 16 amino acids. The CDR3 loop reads CASSGQLAGGADTQYF. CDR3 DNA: TGTGCCAGCAGCGGACAACTAGCGGGAGGGGCAGATACGCAGTATTTT.

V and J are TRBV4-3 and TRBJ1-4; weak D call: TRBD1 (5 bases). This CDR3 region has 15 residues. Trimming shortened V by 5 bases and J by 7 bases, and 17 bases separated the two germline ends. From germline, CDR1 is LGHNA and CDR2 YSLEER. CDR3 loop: CASSFLGVGGEKLFF. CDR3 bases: TGCGCCAGCAGCTTCCTTGGGGTCGGGGGTGAAAAACTGTTTTTT.

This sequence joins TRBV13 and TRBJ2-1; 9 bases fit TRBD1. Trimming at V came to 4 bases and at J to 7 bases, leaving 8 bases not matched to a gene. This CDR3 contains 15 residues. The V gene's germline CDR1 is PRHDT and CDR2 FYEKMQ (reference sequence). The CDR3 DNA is TGTGCCAGCAGCTCGGGACAGGGTAGTTGGAATGAGCAGTTCTTC. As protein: CASSSGQGSWNEQFF.

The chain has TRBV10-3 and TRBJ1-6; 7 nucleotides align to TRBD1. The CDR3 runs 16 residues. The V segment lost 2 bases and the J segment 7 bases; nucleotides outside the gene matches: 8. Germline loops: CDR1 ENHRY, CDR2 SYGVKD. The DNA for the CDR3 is TGTGCCATCAGTGAGCCCCGACAGGGCATGAATTCACCCCTCCACTTT. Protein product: CAISEPRQGMNSPLHF.

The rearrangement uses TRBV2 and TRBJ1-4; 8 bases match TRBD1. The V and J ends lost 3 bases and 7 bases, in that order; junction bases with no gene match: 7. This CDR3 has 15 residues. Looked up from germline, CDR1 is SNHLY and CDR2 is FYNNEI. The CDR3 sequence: CASSEHQGAGEKLFF. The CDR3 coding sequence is TGTGCCAGCAGTGAGCACCAGGGGGCTGGTGAAAAACTGTTTTTT. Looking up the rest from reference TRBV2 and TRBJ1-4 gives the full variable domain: EPEVTQTPSHQVTQMGQEVILRCVPISNHLYFYWYRQILGQKVEFLVSFYNNEISEKSEIFDDQFSVERPDGSNFTLKIRSTKLEDSAMYFCASSEHQGAGEKLFFGSGTQLSVL.

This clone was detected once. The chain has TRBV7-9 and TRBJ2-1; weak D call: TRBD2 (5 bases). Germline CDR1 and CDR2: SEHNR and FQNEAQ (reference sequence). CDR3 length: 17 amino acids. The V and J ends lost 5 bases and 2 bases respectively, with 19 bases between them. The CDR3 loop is CASSTGHTRFAYNEQFF. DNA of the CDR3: TGTGCCAGCAGCACGGGCCATACTAGATTCGCCTACAATGAGCAGTTCTTC.

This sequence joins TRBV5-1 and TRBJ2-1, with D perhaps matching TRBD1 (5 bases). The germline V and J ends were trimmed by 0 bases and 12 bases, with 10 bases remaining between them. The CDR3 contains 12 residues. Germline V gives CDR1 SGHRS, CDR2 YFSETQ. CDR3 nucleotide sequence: TGCGCCAGCAGCTTGGAAGGGGCTGGGCAGTTCTTC. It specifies CASSLEGAGQFF.

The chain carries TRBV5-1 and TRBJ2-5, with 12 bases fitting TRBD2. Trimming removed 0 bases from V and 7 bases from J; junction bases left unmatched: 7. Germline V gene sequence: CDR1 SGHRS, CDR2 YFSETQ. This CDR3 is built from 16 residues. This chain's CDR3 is CASSLAPSGGAATQYF. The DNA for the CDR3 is TGCGCCAGCAGCTTGGCCCCTAGCGGGGGGGCCGCGACCCAGTACTTC.

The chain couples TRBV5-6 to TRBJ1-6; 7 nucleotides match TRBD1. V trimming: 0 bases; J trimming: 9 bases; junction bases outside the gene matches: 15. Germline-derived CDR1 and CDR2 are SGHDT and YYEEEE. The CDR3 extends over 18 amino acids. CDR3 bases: TGTGCCAGCAGCTTGGGACAAGGGGGCGTTGGGCAGGTTTCACCCCTCCACTTT. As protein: CASSLGQGGVGQVSPLHF.

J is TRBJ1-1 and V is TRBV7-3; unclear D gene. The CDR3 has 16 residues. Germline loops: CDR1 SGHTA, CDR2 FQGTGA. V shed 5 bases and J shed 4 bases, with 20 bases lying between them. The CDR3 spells CASSPGGPGLTTEAFF. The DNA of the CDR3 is TGTGCCAGCAGCCCTGGTGGTCCAGGACTGACCACTGAAGCTTTCTTT.